This T cell receptor (beta chain) was retrieved from a study of blood T cells in healthy people across ages. A second about 6 to 12 cycle PCR used barcoded and J-beta primers. TCRdb re-called the 5' RACE reads with MiXCR, one entry per CDR3 protein. This table holds about 830,000 distinct CDR3 sequences, more than 45% found once. CDR1 DFQATT and CDR2 SNEGSKA come from the germline V gene (reference sequence). V gave up 6 bases and J gave up 5 bases; unmatched junction bases: 9. The CDR3 sequence is 15 residues long. Sequenced sample: blood. The TCR comes from a man aged 25 to 40 in good health. This chain joins TRBV20-1 and TRBJ2-1; 11 bases align to TRBD2. CDR3 in amino acids: CSAPQVAGGDNEQFF. In nucleotides, the CDR3 is TGCAGTGCCCCCCAGGTAGCGGGGGGGGACAATGAGCAGTTCTTC.